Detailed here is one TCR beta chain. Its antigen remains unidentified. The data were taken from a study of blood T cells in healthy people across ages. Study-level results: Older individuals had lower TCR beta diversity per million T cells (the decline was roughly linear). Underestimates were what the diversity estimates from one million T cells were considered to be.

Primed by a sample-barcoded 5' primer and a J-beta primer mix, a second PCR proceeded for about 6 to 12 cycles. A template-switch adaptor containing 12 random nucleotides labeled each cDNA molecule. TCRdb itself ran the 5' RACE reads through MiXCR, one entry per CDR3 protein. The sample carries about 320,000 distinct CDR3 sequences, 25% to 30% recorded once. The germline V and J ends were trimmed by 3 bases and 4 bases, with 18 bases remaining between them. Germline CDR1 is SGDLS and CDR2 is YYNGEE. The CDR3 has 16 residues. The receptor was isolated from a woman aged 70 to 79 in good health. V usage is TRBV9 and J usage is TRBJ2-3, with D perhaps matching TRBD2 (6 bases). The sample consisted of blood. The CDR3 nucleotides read TGTGCCAGCAGCGGCGGGATCCCCCCGGGTGCAGATACGCAGTATTTT. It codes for CASSGGIPPGADTQYF.